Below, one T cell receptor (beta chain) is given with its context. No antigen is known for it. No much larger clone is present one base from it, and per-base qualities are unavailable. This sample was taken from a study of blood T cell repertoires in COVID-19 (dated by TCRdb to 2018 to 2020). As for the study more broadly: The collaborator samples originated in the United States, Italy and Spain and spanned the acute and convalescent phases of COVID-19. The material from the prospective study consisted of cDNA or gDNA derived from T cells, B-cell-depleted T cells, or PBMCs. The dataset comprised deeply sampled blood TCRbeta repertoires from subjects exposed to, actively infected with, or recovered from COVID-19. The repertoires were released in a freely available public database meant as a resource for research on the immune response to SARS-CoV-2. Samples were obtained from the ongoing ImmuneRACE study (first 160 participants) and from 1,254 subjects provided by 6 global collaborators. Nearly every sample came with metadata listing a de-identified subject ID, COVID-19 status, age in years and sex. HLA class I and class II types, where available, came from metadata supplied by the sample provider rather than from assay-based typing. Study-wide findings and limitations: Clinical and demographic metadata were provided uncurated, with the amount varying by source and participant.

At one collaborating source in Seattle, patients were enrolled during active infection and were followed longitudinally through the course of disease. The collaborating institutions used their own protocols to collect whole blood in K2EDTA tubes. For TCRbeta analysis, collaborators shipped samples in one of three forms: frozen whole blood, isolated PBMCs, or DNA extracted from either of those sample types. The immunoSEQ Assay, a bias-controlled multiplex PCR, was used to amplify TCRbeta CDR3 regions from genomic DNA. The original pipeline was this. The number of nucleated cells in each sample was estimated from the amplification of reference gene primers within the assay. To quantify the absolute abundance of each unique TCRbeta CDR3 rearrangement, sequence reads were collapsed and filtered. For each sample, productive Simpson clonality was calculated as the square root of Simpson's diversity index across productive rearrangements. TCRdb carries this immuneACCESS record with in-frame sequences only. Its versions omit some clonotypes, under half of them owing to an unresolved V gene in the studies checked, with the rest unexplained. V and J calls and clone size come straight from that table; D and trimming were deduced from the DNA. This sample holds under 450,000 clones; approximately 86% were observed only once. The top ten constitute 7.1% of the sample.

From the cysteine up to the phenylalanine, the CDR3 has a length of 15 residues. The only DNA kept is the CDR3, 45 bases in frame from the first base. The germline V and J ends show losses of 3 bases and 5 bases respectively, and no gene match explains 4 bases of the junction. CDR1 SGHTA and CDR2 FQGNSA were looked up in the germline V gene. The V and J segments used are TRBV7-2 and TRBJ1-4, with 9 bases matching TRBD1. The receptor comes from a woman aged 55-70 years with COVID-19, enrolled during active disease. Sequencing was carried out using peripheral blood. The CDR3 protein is CASSLNRGPNEKLFF. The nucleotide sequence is TGTGCCAGCAGCTTGAACAGGGGGCCGAATGAAAAACTGTTTTTT.